The T cell receptor beta chain under discussion was sequenced for a study of T cell changes during pregnancy in multiple sclerosis. TCRdb's copy holds only in-frame clones and misses some; the assay was immunoSEQ multiplex PCR. The sample has approximately 100,000 clones, about 90% seen once. This clone was detected once. CDR1 and CDR2 from the germline V gene are SGHRS and YFSETQ. V shed 0 bases and J shed 4 bases, with 5 bases lying between them. This CDR3 comprises 13 residues. The source of this sequence is a female donor with multiple sclerosis, enrolled in a pregnancy study. The specimen comprised peripheral blood, sampled after pregnancy. V is TRBV5-1 and J is TRBJ2-1, with D unresolved. The CDR3 here is CASSLGDYNEQFF. The CDR3 region has the DNA TGCGCCAGCAGCTTGGGAGATTACAATGAGCAGTTCTTC.